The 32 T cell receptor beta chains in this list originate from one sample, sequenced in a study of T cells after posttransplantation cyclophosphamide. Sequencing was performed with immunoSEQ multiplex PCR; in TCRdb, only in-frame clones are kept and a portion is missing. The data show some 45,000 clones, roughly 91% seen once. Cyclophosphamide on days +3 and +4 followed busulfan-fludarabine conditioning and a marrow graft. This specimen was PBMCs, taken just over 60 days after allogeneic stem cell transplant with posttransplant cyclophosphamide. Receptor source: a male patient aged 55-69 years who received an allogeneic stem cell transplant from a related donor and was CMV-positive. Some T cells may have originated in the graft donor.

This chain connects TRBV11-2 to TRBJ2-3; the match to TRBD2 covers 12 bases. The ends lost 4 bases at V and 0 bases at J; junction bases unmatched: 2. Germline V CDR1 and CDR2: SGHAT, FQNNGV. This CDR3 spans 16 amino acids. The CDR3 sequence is CASSSGLAGSTDTQYF. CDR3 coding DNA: TGTGCCAGCAGCTCCGGACTAGCGGGGAGCACAGATACGCAGTATTTT.

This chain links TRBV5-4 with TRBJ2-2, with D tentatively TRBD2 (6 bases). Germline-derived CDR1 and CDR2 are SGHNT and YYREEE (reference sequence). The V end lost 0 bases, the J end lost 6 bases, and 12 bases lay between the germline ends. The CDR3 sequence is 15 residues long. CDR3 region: CASSLGVAAPGELFF. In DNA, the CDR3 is TGTGCCAGCAGCTTGGGGGTAGCGGCACCCGGGGAGCTGTTTTTT.

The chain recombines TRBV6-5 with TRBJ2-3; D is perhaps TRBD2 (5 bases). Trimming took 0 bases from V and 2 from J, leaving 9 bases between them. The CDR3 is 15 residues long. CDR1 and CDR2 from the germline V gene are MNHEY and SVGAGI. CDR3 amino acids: CASSYSPRDTDTQYF. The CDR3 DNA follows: TGTGCCAGCAGTTACTCACCCCGGGACACAGATACGCAGTATTTT.

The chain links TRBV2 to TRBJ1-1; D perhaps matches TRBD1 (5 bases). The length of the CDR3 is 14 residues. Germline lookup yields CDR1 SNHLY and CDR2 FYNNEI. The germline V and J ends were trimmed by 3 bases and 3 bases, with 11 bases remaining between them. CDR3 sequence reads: CASSDGEGDTEAFF. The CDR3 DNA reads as TGTGCCAGCAGTGATGGGGAAGGGGACACTGAAGCTTTCTTT.

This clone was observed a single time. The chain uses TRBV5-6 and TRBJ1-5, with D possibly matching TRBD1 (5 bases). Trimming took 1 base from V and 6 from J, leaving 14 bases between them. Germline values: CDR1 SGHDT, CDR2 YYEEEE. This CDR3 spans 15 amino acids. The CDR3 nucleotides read TGTGCCAGCAGCTTGTATGGAGGGGTGGGTCAGCCCCAGCATTTT. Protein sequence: CASSLYGGVGQPQHF.

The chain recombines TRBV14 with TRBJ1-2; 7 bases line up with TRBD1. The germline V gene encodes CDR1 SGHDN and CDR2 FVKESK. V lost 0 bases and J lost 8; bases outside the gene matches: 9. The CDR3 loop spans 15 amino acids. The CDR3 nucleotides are TGTGCCAGCAGCCAAGATGCCTACAGGGGTAAGGGCTACACCTTC. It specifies CASSQDAYRGKGYTF.

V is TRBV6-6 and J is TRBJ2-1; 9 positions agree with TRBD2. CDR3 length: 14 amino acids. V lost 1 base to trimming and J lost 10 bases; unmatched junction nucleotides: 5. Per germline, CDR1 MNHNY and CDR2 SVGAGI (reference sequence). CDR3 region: CASSYFPGTSEQFF. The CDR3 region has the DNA TGTGCCAGCAGTTACTTCCCGGGGACTAGCGAGCAGTTCTTC.

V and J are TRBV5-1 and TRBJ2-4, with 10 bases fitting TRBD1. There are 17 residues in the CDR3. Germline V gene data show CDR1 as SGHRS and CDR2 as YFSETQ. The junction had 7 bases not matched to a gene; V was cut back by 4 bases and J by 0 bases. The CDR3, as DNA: TGCGCCAGCAGCCCTTCGACAGGGGGCTCAGCCAAAAACATTCAGTACTTC. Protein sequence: CASSPSTGGSAKNIQYF.

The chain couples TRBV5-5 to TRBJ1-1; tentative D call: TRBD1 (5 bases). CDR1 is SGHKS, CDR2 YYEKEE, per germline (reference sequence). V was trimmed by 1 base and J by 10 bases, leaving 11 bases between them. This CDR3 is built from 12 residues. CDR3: CASSLSQGLAFF. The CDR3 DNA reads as TGTGCCAGCAGCTTGTCGCAGGGACTAGCTTTCTTT.

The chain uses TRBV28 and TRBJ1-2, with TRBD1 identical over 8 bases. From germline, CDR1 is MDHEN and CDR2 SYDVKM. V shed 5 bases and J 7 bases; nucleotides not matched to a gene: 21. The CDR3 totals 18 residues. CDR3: CASSHRGQGLWDVSGYTF. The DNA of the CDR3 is TGTGCCAGCAGTCACCGCGGACAGGGTTTATGGGATGTCTCTGGCTACACCTTC.

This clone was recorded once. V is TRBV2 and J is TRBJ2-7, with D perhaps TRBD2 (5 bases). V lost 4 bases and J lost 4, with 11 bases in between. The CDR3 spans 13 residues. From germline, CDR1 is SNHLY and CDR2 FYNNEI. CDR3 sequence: CASSVGGGYEQYV. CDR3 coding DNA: TGTGCCAGCAGTGTCGGAGGTGGGTACGAGCAGTACGTC.

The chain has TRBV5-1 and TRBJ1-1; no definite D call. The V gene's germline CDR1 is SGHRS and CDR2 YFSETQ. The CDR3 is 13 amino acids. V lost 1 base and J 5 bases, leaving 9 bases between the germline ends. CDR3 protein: CASSLSQNTEAFF. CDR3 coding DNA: TGCGCCAGCAGCTTGTCGCAGAATACTGAAGCTTTCTTT.

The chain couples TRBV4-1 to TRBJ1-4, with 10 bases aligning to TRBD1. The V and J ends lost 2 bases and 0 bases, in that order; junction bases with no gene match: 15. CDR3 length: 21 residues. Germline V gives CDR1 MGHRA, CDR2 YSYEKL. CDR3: CASSQRGIRGQGFPTNEKLFF. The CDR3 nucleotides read TGCGCCAGCAGCCAAAGAGGAATAAGGGGACAGGGGTTTCCAACTAATGAAAAACTGTTTTTT.

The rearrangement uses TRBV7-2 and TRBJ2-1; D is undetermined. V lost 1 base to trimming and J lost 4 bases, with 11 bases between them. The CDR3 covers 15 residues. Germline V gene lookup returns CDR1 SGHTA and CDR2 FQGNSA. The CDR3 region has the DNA TGTGCCAGCAGCTTAGGGAGTATATCTTACAATGAGCAGTTCTTC. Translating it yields CASSLGSISYNEQFF. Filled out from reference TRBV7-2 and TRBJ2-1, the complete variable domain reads GAGVSQSPSNKVTEKGKDVELRCDPISGHTALYWYRQSLGQGLEFLIYFQGNSAPDKSGLPSDRFSAERTGGSVSTLTIQRTQQEDSAVYLCASSLGSISYNEQFFGPGTRLTVL.

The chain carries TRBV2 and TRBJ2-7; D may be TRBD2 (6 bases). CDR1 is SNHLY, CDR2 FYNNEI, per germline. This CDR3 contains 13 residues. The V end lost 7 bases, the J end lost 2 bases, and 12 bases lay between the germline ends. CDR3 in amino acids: CASTFGGAYEQYF. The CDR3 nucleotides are TGTGCCAGCACCTTCGGCGGGGCCTACGAGCAGTACTTC.

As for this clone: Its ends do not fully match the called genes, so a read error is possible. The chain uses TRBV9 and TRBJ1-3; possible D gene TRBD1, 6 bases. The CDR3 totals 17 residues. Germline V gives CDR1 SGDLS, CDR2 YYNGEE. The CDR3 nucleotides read TGTGCCAGCAGCGTATATACAGGGACCCTCTCTGGAAACGCCATATATTTT. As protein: CASSVYTGTLSGNAIYF.

CDR3 loop: CASSISSAGGMETQYF. The CDR3 nucleotides are TGTGCCAGTAGTATTAGTTCGGCAGGGGGAATGGAGACCCAGTACTTC. The rearrangement joins TRBV19 to TRBJ2-5, with 7 bases lining up with TRBD1. The CDR3 contains 16 residues. Unmatched junction bases numbered 12, after V lost 3 bases and J lost 5 bases. Germline lookup yields CDR1 LNHDA and CDR2 SQIVND (reference sequence).

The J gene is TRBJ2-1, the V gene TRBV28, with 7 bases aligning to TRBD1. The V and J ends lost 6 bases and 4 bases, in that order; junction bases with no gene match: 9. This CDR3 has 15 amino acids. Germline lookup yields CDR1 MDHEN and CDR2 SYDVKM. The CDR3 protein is CASSLDRALYNEQFF. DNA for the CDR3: TGTGCCAGCAGCTTAGACAGGGCCTTATACAATGAGCAGTTCTTC.

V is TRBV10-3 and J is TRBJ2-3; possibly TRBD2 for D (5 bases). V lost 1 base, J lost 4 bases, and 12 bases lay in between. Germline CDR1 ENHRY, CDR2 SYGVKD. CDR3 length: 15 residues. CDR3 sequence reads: CAISEYGLQADTQYF. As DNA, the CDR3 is TGTGCCATCAGTGAGTACGGACTCCAGGCAGATACGCAGTATTTT.

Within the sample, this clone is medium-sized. CDR3 loop: CASSLPETGEWPEKLFF. CDR3 DNA sequence: TGTGCCAGCAGCTTACCCGAGACAGGGGAGTGGCCTGAAAAACTGTTTTTT. The chain is built from TRBV5-4 and TRBJ1-4; TRBD1 matches 8 bases. The J segment lost 7 bases and the V segment lost 2 bases, leaving 13 bases of the junction unmatched. There are 17 residues in the CDR3. Looked up from germline, CDR1 is SGHNT and CDR2 is YYREEE (reference sequence).

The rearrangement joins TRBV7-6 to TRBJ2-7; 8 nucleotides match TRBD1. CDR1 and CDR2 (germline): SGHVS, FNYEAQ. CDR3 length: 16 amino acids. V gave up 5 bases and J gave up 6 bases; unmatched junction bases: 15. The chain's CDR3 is CASSPYPGQGSAEQYF. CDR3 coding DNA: TGTGCCAGCAGCCCCTACCCTGGACAGGGATCCGCCGAGCAGTACTTC. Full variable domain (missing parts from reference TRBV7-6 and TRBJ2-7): GAGVSQSPRYKVTKRGQDVALRCDPISGHVSLYWYRQALGQGPEFLTYFNYEAQQDKSGLPNDRFSAERPEGSISTLTIQRTEQRDSAMYRCASSPYPGQGSAEQYFGPGTRLTVT.

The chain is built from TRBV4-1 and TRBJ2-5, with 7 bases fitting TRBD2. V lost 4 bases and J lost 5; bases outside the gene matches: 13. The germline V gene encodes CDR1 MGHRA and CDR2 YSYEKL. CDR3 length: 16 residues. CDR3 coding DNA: TGCGCCAGCAGCCCTCCGAGGTGGACTAGTCACGAGACCCAGTACTTC. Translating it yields CASSPPRWTSHETQYF.

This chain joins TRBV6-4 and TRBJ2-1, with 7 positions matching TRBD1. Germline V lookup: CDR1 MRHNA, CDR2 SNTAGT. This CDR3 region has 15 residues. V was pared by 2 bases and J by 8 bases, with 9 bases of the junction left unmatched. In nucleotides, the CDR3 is TGTGCCAGCAGTGACGGGCAGGGGGAAGGCGATGAGCAGTTCTTC. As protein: CASSDGQGEGDEQFF.

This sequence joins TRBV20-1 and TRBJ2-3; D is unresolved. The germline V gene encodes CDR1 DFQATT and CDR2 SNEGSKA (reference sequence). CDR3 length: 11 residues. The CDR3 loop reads CARLSADTQYF. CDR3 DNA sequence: TGCGCGAGGCTCTCTGCGGATACGCAGTATTTT.

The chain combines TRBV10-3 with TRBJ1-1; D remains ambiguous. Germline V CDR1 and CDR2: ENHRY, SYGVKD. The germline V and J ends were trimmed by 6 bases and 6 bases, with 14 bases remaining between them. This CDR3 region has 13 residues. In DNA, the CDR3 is TGTGCCATCAGCAGCGGCGTCTTAGCTGAAGCTTTCTTT. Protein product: CAISSGVLAEAFF.

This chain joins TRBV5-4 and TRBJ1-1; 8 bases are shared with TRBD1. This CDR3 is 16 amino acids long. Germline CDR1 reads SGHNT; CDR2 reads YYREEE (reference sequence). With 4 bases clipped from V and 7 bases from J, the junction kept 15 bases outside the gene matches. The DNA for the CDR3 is TGTGCCAGCAGCGAGAAATTTGGCAGGGGGCTTGGTGAAGCTTTCTTT. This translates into CASSEKFGRGLGEAFF.

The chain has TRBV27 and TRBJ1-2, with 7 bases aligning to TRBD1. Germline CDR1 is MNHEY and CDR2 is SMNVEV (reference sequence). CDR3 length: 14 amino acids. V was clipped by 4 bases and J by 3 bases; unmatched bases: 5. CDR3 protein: CASSSIGTDYGYTF. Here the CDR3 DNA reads TGTGCCAGCAGTTCCATCGGGACAGACTATGGCTACACCTTC.

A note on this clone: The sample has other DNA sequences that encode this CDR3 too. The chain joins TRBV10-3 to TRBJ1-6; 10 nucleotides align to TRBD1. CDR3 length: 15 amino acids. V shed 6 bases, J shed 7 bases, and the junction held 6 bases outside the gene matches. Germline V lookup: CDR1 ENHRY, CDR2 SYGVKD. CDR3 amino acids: CAISGSGQGNSPLHF. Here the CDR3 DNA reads TGTGCCATCAGCGGATCGGGACAGGGGAATTCACCCCTCCACTTT.

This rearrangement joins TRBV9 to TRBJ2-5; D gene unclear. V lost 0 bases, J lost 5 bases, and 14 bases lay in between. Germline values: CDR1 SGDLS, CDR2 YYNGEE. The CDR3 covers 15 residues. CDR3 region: CASSVGLATQETQYF. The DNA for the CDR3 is TGTGCCAGCAGCGTAGGACTGGCAACTCAGGAGACCCAGTACTTC.

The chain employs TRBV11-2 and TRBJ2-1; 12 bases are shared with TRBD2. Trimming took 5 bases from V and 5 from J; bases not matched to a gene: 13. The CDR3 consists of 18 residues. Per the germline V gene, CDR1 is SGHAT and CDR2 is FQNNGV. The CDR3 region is CASSTRTSGVSMDNEQFF. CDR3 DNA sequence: TGTGCCAGCAGCACGCGGACTAGCGGGGTGAGTATGGACAATGAGCAGTTCTTC.

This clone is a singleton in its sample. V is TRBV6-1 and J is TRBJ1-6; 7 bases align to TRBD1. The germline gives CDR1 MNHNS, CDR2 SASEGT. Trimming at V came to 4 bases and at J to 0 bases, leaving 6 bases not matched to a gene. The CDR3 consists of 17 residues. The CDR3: CASSGGQFSSYNSPLHF. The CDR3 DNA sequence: TGTGCCAGCAGTGGGGGACAGTTCAGCTCCTATAATTCACCCCTCCACTTT.

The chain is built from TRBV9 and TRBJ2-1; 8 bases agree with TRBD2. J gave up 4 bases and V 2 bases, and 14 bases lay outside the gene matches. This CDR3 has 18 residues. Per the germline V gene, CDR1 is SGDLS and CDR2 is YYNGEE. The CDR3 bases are TGTGCCAGCAGCGTGCAGTCCGGGGGACTAGTCGGATACAATGAGCAGTTCTTC. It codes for CASSVQSGGLVGYNEQFF.